This T cell receptor (beta chain) is from a study of CD8+ T cells in alopecia areata listed by TCRdb under 2018. Describing the broader study: The treated patients took part in an open-label pilot trial in which moderate-to-severe alopecia areata was treated with oral tofacitinib at 5 to 10 mg twice daily. Patients received tofacitinib for 6 to 18 months and were then followed off drug for 6 months to check for delayed response and recurrence. The SALT score, which quantifies the percentage of affected scalp surface area, was used to measure disease severity in treated patients. In both human patients and the C3H/HeJ mouse model, the study applied high-throughput TCRbeta sequencing to look at T cell clonal expansion in alopecia areata. In humans, TCRbeta sequencing was performed on scalp tissue and on sorted CD4+ and CD8+ peripheral blood T cells from healthy controls and from patients with patchy or totalis/universalis alopecia areata. Biopsies were taken from tofacitinib-treated patients at baseline and again at 4 and 24 weeks into treatment, and several of those patients also had a later scalp biopsy. Scalp clonality was compared across normal scalp (n=4), patchy alopecia areata scalp (n=8), and alopecia totalis/universalis scalp (n=8). RNA was extracted with the PAXgene miRNA kit for fixed scalp, the miRNeasy kit for PBMCs, and the RNeasy kit for mouse skin. TCRbeta CDR3 regions were amplified by immunoSEQ multiplex PCR using 35 Vbeta forward and 13 Jbeta reverse primers.

Taken from cysteine to phenylalanine, the CDR3 has 15 residues. The only DNA kept is the CDR3, 45 bases in frame from the first base. Trimming removed 4 bases from V and 6 bases from J, leaving 13 bases between the germline ends. For CDR1 and CDR2, the germline V gene lists SGHDN and FVKESK. The count of this clone is one. Its specific antigen is unknown. No clone much larger than this one lies a single base away; base qualities are absent. What the authors observed across the whole study: Because the treated cohort was small and included a single nonresponder, larger studies are needed to assess links between baseline CD8+ expansion and response. Tofacitinib significantly lowered scalp clonality and the number of expanded CD8+ clones among the top 100 scalp clones. Compared with normal scalp, lesional scalp, particularly in alopecia totalis/universalis, had higher clonality and more expanded CD8+ clones, which suggests antigenic drive. Unlike mouse skin, where gammadelta T cells dominate, normal human skin contains resident alphabeta T cells that get sequenced too, which complicates analysis of the scalp TCR repertoire. Many expanded lesional clones were found to persist in scalp and blood during tofacitinib treatment, and relapse after treatment cessation may be partly explained by this persistence. Shared TCR sequences between patients were less evident than in mice, which may be partly attributable to HLA diversity in the patient population.

Libraries were made using the immunoSEQ multiplex PCR assay. RNA was extracted from all samples and reverse transcribed into cDNA, which served as template for TCR sequencing. First-strand cDNA was synthesized using SuperScript III with a 2:1 mix of oligo-dT and random hexamers. Amplification bias was assessed with a synthetic immune receptor repertoire, and residual bias was removed computationally. Regarding the original processing steps: Raw reads were preprocessed to remove errors, and CDR3 was defined according to IMGT conventions as the region from the conserved cysteine to phenylalanine. Clonality was computed as 1 minus the Shannon entropy, with the entropy normalized by log2 of the number of productive unique TCRs. CD4 or CD8 identity of scalp clones was inferred by cross-referencing scalp TCRbeta sequences with sorted blood CD4 and CD8 repertoires. In TCRdb, the immuneACCESS table is reduced to in-frame sequences with V and J assigned. These tables do not hold every clone; where another copy was compared, an unresolved V gene accounts for under half, and the others remain unexplained. The D gene and trimming were derived from the DNA, and the V and J assignments and clone size from that table. The sample data list about 110,000 clones, and roughly three fifths of these were observed just once. The top ten hold 3% to 4% of the sample.

The time point label, as the study defines it: 24 weeks on oral tofacitinib. The treatment or condition label corresponds to: oral pan-JAK inhibitor, 5-10 mg twice daily. Peripheral blood and lesional scalp punch biopsies were obtained from patients with alopecia areata. PBMCs were isolated by density centrifugation and stained for CD3, CD4 and CD8, after which CD4+ and CD8+ T cells were sorted on a FACSAria. The V gene is TRBV14 and the J gene is TRBJ1-6; there is no confident call for the D gene. This material consisted of CD4+ T cells sorted from blood, taken at week 24, from a patient treated with tofacitinib. The origin of this receptor is a human donor with alopecia areata. In nucleotide form, the sequence is TGTGCCAGCAGCCTGAGGACGGCGACTAATTCACCCCTCCACTTT. This sequence encodes CASSLRTATNSPLHF.